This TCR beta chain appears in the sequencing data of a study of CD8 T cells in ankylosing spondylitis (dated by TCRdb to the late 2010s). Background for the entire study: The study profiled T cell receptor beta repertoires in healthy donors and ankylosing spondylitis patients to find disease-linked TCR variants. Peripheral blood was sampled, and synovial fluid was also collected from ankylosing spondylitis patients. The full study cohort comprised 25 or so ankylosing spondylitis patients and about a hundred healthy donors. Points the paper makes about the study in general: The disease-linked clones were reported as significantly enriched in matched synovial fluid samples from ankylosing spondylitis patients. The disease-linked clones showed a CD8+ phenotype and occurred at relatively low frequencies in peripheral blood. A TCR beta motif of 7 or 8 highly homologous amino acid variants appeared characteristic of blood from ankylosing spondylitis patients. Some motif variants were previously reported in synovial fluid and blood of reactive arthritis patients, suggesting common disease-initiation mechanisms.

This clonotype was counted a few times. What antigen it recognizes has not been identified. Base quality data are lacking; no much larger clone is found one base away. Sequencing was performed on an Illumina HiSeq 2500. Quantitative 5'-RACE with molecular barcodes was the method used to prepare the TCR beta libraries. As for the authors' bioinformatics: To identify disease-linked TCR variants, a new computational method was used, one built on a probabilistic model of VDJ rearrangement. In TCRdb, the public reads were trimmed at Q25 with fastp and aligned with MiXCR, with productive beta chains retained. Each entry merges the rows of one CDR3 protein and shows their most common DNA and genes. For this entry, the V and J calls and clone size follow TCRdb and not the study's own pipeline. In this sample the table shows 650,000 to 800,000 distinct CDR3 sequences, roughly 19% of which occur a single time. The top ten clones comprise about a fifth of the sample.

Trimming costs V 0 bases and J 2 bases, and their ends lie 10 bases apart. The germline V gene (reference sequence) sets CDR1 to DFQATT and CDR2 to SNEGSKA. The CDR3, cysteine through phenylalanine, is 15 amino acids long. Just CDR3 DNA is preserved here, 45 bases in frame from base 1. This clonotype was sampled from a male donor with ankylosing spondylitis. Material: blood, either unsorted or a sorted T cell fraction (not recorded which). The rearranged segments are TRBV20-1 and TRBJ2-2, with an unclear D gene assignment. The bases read TGCAGTGCTAGAGATCCGTACAGTAACACCGGGGAGCTGTTTTTT. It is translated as CSARDPYSNTGELFF.